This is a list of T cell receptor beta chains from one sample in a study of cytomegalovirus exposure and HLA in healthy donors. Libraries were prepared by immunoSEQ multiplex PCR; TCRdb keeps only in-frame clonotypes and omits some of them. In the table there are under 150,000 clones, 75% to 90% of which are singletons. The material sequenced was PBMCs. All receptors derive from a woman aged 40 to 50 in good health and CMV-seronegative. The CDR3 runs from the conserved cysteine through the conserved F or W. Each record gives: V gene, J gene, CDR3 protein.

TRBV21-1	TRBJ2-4	CASNRAPIGGLKSKNIQYF
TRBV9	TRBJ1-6	CASSVGGQGRSSPLHF
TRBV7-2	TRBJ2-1	CASRGSSGGRYEQFF
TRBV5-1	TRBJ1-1	CASSGTGTNTEAFF
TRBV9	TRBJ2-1	CASSLGLAGNNEQFF
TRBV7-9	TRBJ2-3	CASSPRGWGQGSTDTQYF
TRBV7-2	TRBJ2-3	CASSLGHTDTQYF
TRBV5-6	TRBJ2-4	CASSLLADPKNIQYF
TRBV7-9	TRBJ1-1	CASSSPEGVNTEAFF
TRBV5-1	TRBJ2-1	CASSNLQAGGYNEQFF
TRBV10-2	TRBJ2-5	CASSESTREETQYF
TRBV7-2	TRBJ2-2	CASSPYPRGTGELFF
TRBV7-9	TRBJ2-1	CASGSGPYNEQFF
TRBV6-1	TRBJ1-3	CASSEYWTGDISGNTIYF
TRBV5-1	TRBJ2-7	CASSLRQGWDEQYF
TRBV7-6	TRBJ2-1	CASSSKVGGTVSEQFF
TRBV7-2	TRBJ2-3	CASSLTSGGAHTQYF
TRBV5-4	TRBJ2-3	CASSLPGQELHTQYF
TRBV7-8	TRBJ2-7	CASSLALAPYEQYF
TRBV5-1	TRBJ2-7	CASSLRQSYEQYF
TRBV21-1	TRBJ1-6	CASSKAQVHGGSYNSPLHF
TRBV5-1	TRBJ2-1	CASSLRGSYNEQFF
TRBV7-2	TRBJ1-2	CASTVPGGRRAYGYTF
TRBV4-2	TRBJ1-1	CASSQDPGYMNTEAFF
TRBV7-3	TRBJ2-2	CASSLRSGELFF
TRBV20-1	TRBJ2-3	CSELRADTQYF
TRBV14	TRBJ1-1	CASSLNIHTEAFF
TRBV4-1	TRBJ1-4	CASSQGQAGSTNEKLFF
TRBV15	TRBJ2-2	CATSSTNRERTGELFF
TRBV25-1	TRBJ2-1	CASSPGTLSYNEQFF
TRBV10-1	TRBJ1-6	CASSEKQGGSPLHF
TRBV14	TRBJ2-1	CASSQVRGHNEQFF
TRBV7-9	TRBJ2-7	CASSDRYEQYF
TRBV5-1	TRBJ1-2	CASSPAGQTVGYTF
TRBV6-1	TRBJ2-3	CASSLTGASTDTQYF
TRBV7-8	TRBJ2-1	CASSLAPGLAPRNNEQFF
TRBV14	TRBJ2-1	CASSHTSGRALSSYNEQFF
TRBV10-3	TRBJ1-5	CAISEGRHTNQPQHF
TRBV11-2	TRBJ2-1	CASSETGNSYNEQFF
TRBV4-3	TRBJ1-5	CASSQSSGSNQPQHF